This T cell receptor beta chain stems from a study of T-cell memory formation after mild COVID-19. Study-wide results and caveats: The study found contracting CD4+ clones mainly in CM and EM and contracting CD8+ clones in EMRA. Researchers found some responding clones in pre-infection memory, a sign that cross-reactive memory joined. There was a balanced CD4/CD8 profile in clones contracting day 15 to 85, and later expanders leaned CD4+.

In TCRdb, the 5' RACE reads were re-called with MiXCR into one record per CDR3 protein. The table has about 560,000 distinct CDR3 sequences, 15% to 20% seen once. In regard to this clonotype: What it recognizes is unknown.

V shed 2 bases, J shed 2 bases, and the junction held 20 bases outside the gene matches. CDR1 is SGHVS, CDR2 FQNEAQ, per germline. The CDR3 is 21 residues long. The sequence derives from an adult woman who had mild COVID-19 (a few samples of this study predate the infection). Cell type and time point are not known. The sequencing sample was made of PBMCs or a T cell subset sorted from them (not recorded which). The rearrangement links TRBV7-8 to TRBJ2-4; 8 positions match TRBD1. The chain's CDR3 is CASSLLPSFGQGTVSKNIQYF. The CDR3 coding sequence is TGTGCCAGCAGCTTACTCCCCTCTTTTGGACAGGGAACAGTTTCCAAAAACATTCAGTACTTC.